This T cell receptor beta chain is drawn from a study of sequential checkpoint blockade in melanoma. Germline V gene data show CDR1 as SGHTA and CDR2 as FQGNSA. The CDR3 is 14 residues long. V dropped 2 bases and J dropped 1 base, with 9 bases sitting between them. Specified treatment: randomized to nivolumab then ipilimumab (arm A) or the reverse (arm B). Patients had received no earlier DNA-damaging chemotherapy. Some clones are missing from TCRdb's copy, which holds only in-frame ones; the method was immunoSEQ multiplex PCR. The sample consists of over 10,000 clones, 77% of them appearing once. The count of this clone is one.

This receptor was identified in a human donor with melanoma. The material sequenced was CD8+ T cells sorted from blood (inferred from file names), taken from a patient given nivolumab and ipilimumab in sequence. V is TRBV7-2 and J is TRBJ2-7; TRBD2 might be the D (7 bases). The CDR3 loop is CASSLRGASYEQYF. DNA of the CDR3: TGTGCCAGCAGCTTACGGGGGGCTTCCTACGAGCAGTACTTC.